This T cell receptor beta chain stems from a study of blood T cell repertoires in COVID-19. Participant ages covered roughly 18 to 89 years across 25 or so US areas. The CDR3 spans 14 residues. J gave up 5 bases and V 2 bases, and 5 bases lay outside the gene matches. From germline, CDR1 is MNHEY and CDR2 SVGAGI. Sequencing was performed with immunoSEQ multiplex PCR; in TCRdb, only in-frame clones are kept and a portion is missing. The sample shows about 140,000 clones, around 82% of them seen only once. V usage is TRBV6-5 and J usage is TRBJ1-2; 7 bases agree with TRBD1. The origin of this receptor is a man aged 35 to 55 with acute COVID-19. The specimen was PBMCs or T cells enriched from blood (not recorded which). CDR3 residues: CASSYGDSAYGYTF. In nucleotides, the CDR3 is TGTGCCAGCAGTTACGGGGACAGCGCTTATGGCTACACCTTC.